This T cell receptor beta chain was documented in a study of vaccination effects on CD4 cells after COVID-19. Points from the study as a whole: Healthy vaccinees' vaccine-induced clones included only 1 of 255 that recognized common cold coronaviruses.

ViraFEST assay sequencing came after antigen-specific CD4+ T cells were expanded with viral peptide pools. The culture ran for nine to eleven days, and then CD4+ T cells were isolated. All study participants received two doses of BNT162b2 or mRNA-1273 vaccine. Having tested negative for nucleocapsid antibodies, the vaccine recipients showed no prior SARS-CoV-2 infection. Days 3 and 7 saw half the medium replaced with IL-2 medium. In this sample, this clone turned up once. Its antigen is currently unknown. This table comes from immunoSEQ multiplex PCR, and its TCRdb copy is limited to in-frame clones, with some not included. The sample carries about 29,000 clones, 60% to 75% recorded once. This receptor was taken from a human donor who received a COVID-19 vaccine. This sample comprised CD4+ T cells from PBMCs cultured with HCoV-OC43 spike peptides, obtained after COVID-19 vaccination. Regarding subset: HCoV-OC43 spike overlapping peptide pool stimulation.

The CDR3 bases are TGTGCCAGCAACTTAGCGGGAAACAATGAGCAGTTCTTC. The encoded protein is CASNLAGNNEQFF. The V call is TRBV12-3 or TRBV12-4, the J call TRBJ2-1; 8 positions agree with TRBD2. V lost 7 bases, J lost 5 bases, and 4 bases stayed unmatched. This CDR3 is built from 13 residues.